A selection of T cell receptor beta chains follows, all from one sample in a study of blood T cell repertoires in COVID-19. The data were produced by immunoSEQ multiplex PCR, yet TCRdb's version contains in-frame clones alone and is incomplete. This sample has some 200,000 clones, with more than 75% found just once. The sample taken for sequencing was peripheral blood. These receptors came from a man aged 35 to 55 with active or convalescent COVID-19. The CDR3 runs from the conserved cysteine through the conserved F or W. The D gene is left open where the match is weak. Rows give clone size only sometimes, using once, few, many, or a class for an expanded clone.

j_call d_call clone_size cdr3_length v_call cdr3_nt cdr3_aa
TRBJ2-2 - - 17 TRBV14 TGTGCCAGCAGCCCAATTCCTAGGCCCGCGAACACCGGGGAGCTGTTTTTT CASSPIPRPANTGELFF
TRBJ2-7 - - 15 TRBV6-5 TGTGCCAGCAGTTACTCGGCCAGGCGTTCCTACGAGCAGTACTTC CASSYSARRSYEQYF
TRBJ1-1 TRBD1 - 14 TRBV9 TGTGCCAGCAGCCAGCAGGGGGCGAACACTGAAGCTTTCTTT CASSQQGANTEAFF
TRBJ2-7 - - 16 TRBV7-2 TGTGCCAGCAGCTCCCCTTGGGGCATCCGCTCCTACGAGCAGTACTTC CASSSPWGIRSYEQYF
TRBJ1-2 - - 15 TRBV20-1 TGCAGTGCTAGTCCCCTGGAGAGTCTTAGATATGGCTACACCTTC CSASPLESLRYGYTF
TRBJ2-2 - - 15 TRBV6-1 TGTGCCAGCAGTGAAGGTGTCAGGGGATCCGGGGAGCTGTTTTTT CASSEGVRGSGELFF
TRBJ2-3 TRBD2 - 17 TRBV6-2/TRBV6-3 TGTGCCAGCAGTCTAGCGGGGGGGGGCCCTGGCACAGATACGCAGTATTTT CASSLAGGGPGTDTQYF
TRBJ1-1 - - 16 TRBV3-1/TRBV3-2 TGTGCCAGCAGCCAAGTCTTAGGGGTTGGGAACACTGAAGCTTTCTTT CASSQVLGVGNTEAFF
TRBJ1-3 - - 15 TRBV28 TGTGCCAGCAGTTTGCTATACCGGTCTGGAAACACCATATATTTT CASSLLYRSGNTIYF
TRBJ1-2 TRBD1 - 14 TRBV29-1 TGCAGCGTTGAAGGGACAGGGGGCTACTATGGCTACACCTTC CSVEGTGGYYGYTF
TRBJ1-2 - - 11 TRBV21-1 TGTGCCATCCAGGGGATTTATGGCTACACCTTC CAIQGIYGYTF
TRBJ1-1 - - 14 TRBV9 TGTGCCAGCAGCGTAGCTGGGAGGGCAACTGAAGCTTTCTTT CASSVAGRATEAFF
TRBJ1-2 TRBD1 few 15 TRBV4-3 TGCGCCAGCAGCCAAGATGGCGACAGGGTCTATGGCTACACCTTC CASSQDGDRVYGYTF
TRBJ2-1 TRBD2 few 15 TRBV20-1 TGCAGTGCTAGTTCTAGCGGAGGTCCCTACAATGAGCAGTTCTTC CSASSSGGPYNEQFF
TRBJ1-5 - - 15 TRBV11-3 TGTGCCAGCAGCTTTTCAGGGGCCAGCAATCAGCCCCAGCATTTT CASSFSGASNQPQHF
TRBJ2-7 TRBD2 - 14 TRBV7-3 TGTGCCAGCAGCTTAGCTAGCGGGGGGTACGAGCAGTACTTC CASSLASGGYEQYF
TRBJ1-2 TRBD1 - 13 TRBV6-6 TGTGCCAGCAGTGGGACAGACGGCTATGGCTACACCTTC CASSGTDGYGYTF
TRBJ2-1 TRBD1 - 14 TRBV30 TGTGCCTGGAGCCCCAGGACAGGCTACAATGAGCAGTTCTTC CAWSPRTGYNEQFF
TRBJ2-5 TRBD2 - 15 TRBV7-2 TGTGCCAGCAGCTTAGGCGGGGGACCACAAGAGACCCAGTACTTC CASSLGGGPQETQYF
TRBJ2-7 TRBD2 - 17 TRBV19 TGTGCCAGTAGTATAGGCCCAGGAGCGGGAGCTGGGGCTAAGCAGTACTTC CASSIGPGAGAGAKQYF
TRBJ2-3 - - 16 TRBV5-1 TGCGCCAGCAGCTCTCGAGCTCTGACAGGCACAGATACGCAGTATTTT CASSSRALTGTDTQYF
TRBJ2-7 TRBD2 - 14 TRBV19 TGTGCCAGTAGTATTACTAGCGGTATCTACGAGCAGTACTTC CASSITSGIYEQYF
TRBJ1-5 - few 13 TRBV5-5 TGTGCCAGCAGCACGACTGATTATCAGCCCCAGCATTTT CASSTTDYQPQHF
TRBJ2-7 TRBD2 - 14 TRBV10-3 TGTGCCATCAGCCTAGCGGGGGGGCTCTACGAGCAGTACTTC CAISLAGGLYEQYF
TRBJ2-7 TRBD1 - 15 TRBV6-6 TGTGCCAGCAGTAAGAAGGGACAGTTAACCTACGAGCAGTACTTC CASSKKGQLTYEQYF
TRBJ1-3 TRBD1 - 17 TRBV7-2 TGTGCCAGCAGCCGCCGCATTGGACAGGGGACAGTAAACACCATATATTTT CASSRRIGQGTVNTIYF
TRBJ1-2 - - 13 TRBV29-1 TGCAGCGTTCTTGACTTTCAACTCTATGGCTACACCTTC CSVLDFQLYGYTF
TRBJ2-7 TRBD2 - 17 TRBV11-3 TGTGCCAGCAGCTTAGAGAGTGAGGCGGGAGGTCTCTACGAGCAGTACTTC CASSLESEAGGLYEQYF
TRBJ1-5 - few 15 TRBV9 TGTGCCAGCAGCGTAGGGGGCCGGAGCAATCAGCCCCAGCATTTT CASSVGGRSNQPQHF
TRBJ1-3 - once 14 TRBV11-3 TGTGCCAGCAGCTTCGGGAGGGGCAGTAACACCATATATTTT CASSFGRGSNTIYF
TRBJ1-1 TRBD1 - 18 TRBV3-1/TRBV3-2 TGTGCCAGCAGCCTCCCCCCTTTGGGACAGGGGTTTGACACTGAAGCTTTCTTT CASSLPPLGQGFDTEAFF
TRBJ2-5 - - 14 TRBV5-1 TGCGCCAGCAGCGGGGCTAGCGTTCAAGAGACCCAGTACTTC CASSGASVQETQYF
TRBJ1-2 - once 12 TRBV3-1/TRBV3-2 TGTGCCAGCAGCCACCCTCTTGGGGCCCACACCTTC CASSHPLGAHTF
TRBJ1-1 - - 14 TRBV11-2 TGTGCCAGCAGCCGGTCCGGGGGGGGAACTGAAGCTTTCTTT CASSRSGGGTEAFF
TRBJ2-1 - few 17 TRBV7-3 TGTGCCAGCAGCTTACGGATTCGTGAGGGATCTAACAATGAGCAGTTCTTC CASSLRIREGSNNEQFF
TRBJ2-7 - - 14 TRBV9 TGTGCCAGCAGCGTTCGGGCCGGAGGGAGCGAGCAGTACTTC CASSVRAGGSEQYF
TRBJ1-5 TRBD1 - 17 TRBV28 TGTGCCAGCAGTTTTGTTCTGGGACAGGGTAGCAATCAGCCCCAGCATTTT CASSFVLGQGSNQPQHF
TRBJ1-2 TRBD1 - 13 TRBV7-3 TGTGCCAGCAGTCCGGACAGGGGCCTGGGCTACACCTTC CASSPDRGLGYTF
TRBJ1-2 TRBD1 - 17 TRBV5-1 TGCGCCAGCACCTCCCCGAAAGGGACAGGTACCAACTATGGCTACACCTTC CASTSPKGTGTNYGYTF
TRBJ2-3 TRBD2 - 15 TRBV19 TGTGCCAGTAGAACTCTAGCGGGAGCGGGGAATACGCAGTATTTT CASRTLAGAGNTQYF
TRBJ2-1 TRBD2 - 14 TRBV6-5 TGTGCCAGCAGGGGACTAGTGAGAGGGAATGAGCAGTTCTTC CASRGLVRGNEQFF
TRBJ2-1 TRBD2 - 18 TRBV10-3 TGTGCCATCAGTGATAACGTTGGGACTAGCGGGGTCTACAATGAGCAGTTCTTC CAISDNVGTSGVYNEQFF
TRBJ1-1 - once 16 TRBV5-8 TGTGCCAGCAGCAAGTCTCCGGGAGCCCTGGTGACGGAAGCTTTCTTT CASSKSPGALVTEAFF
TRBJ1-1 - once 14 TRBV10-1 TGCGCCAGCAGTGCCACAGGGCTCGGCACTGAAGCTTTCTTT CASSATGLGTEAFF
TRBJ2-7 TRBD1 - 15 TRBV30 TGTGCCTGGAGTAAAAACAGGGGTCCTTCCTACGAGCAGTACTTC CAWSKNRGPSYEQYF
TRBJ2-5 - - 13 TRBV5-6 TGTGCCAGCAAAAGGACAGCCCAAGAGACCCAGTACTTC CASKRTAQETQYF
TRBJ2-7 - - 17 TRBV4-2 TGTGCCAGCAGCCGGAAGCCGAAAGGGAGCCTGACCTACGAGCAGTACTTC CASSRKPKGSLTYEQYF
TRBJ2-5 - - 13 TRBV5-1 TGCGCCAGCAGCCGGCCCCCCGGGGAGACCCAGTACTTC CASSRPPGETQYF
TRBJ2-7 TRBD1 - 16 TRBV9 TGTGCCAGCAGCGAAAGTCCGGGACAGGGGTCCCACGAGCAGTACTTC CASSESPGQGSHEQYF
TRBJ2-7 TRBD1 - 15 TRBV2 TGTGCCAGCAGGAACCCTACGGGACAGGGCAACGAGCAGTACTTC CASRNPTGQGNEQYF
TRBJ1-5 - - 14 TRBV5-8 TGTGCCAGCAGCTTCGCCACAGGTAATCAGCCCCAGCATTTT CASSFATGNQPQHF
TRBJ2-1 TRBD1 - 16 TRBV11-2 TGTGCCAGCAGCTTTCTATTGGGACAGGGGAGGAATGAGCAGTTCTTC CASSFLLGQGRNEQFF
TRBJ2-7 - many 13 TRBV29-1 TGCAGCGTTGATTTAGAAAGCGGCTACGAGCAGTACTTC CSVDLESGYEQYF